This is a list of T cell receptor beta chains from one sample in a study of cytomegalovirus exposure and HLA in healthy donors. Some clones are missing from TCRdb's copy, which holds only in-frame ones; the method was immunoSEQ multiplex PCR. Among about 180,000 clones, over 65% were seen once, and the ten largest hold roughly 1.6%. The sample was PBMCs. These receptors were taken from a man aged 18 to 30 in good health and CMV-seronegative. The CDR3 runs from the conserved cysteine through the conserved F or W. A D gene is named only where the DNA matches it firmly. Some rows have no size entry. The others give once, few or many, or a class for an expanded clone.

cdr3_aa cdr3_nt clone_size j_call v_call d_call
CASSLLAGGLVEQFF TGTGCCAGCAGCCTTTTAGCGGGGGGACTTGTTGAGCAGTTCTTC few TRBJ2-1 TRBV7-9 TRBD2
CASSLWPGEKLFF TGTGCCAGCAGCCTCTGGCCAGGGGAAAAACTGTTTTTT NA TRBJ1-4 TRBV7-9 NA
CASRQEINTEAFF TGTGCCAGCAGACAGGAGATCAACACTGAAGCTTTCTTT few TRBJ1-1 TRBV25-1 NA
CASSWTGSYEQYF TGTGCCAGCAGTTGGACAGGTTCCTACGAGCAGTACTTC NA TRBJ2-7 TRBV5-6 TRBD1
CASSPGTVYNNYGYTF TGTGCCAGCAGCCCCGGGACAGTATACAATAACTATGGCTACACCTTC NA TRBJ1-2 TRBV4-2 TRBD1
CASSKDRAIYGYTF TGTGCCAGTAGTAAGGACAGGGCCATCTATGGCTACACCTTC NA TRBJ1-2 TRBV19 TRBD1
CAISESSGQETQYF TGTGCCATCAGTGAGTCCAGCGGCCAAGAGACCCAGTACTTC NA TRBJ2-5 TRBV10-3 NA
CAITSSHEQYF TGTGCCATCACATCTAGTCACGAGCAGTACTTC NA TRBJ2-7 TRBV28 NA
CASSFSDRSETQYF TGTGCCAGCAGCTTTTCGGACAGGAGTGAGACCCAGTACTTC NA TRBJ2-5 TRBV11-2 TRBD1
CAFAGERGTEAFF TGTGCCTTTGCCGGAGAGAGAGGGACTGAAGCTTTCTTT NA TRBJ1-1 TRBV5-4 NA
CAWSSGVGGFTEAFF TGTGCCTGGAGTTCGGGGGTGGGGGGGTTCACTGAAGCTTTCTTT once TRBJ1-1 TRBV30 NA
CASSESLGQGINEKLFF TGTGCCAGCAGTGAGAGTCTCGGACAGGGGATTAATGAAAAACTGTTTTTT NA TRBJ1-4 TRBV6-1 TRBD1
CASSPTTTGHYQETQYF TGTGCCAGCAGCCCAACTACGACAGGACACTACCAAGAGACCCAGTACTTC few TRBJ2-5 TRBV5-6 NA
CASSELESGEGEQYF TGTGCCAGCAGTGAATTAGAATCGGGCGAGGGCGAGCAGTACTTC few TRBJ2-7 TRBV25-1 NA
CASSLGRDSYEQYF TGTGCCAGCAGCTTAGGCAGGGATTCCTACGAGCAGTACTTC NA TRBJ2-7 TRBV7-9 NA
CAISESLRARETQYF TGTGCCATCAGTGAGTCGCTCAGGGCGAGGGAGACCCAGTACTTC NA TRBJ2-5 TRBV10-3 NA
CASNAPGTYEQYF TGTGCCAGCAATGCCCCGGGGACCTACGAGCAGTACTTC NA TRBJ2-7 TRBV6-5 NA
CASSSLKGQRRYEQYF TGTGCCAGCAGCTCACTTAAAGGACAGAGGAGATACGAGCAGTACTTC NA TRBJ2-7 TRBV7-6 NA